Detailed here is one T cell receptor (beta chain). Between the trimmed V and J ends, which lost 6 bases and 0 bases, there was a span of 18 bases. The CDR3 spans 17 residues. Germline-derived CDR1 and CDR2 are MNHEY and SVGEGT. A second PCR, run for about 7 to 11 cycles, used a sample-barcoded 5' primer plus a J-beta primer mix. MiXCR, applied by TCRdb to the 5' RACE reads, yields one record per CDR3 protein. Seen here are over 1.5 million distinct CDR3 sequences, about 50% observed once, and the top ten hold over 2%. This record comes from a study of blood T cells in healthy people across ages. The source material was blood. This receptor was taken from a woman between 40 and 50 years old in good health. The chain employs TRBV6-2 or TRBV6-3 and TRBJ1-5, with D possibly being TRBD1 (6 bases). CDR3 bases: TGTGCCAGCAGCCCGGCCCCGGGACAATTTAGCAATCAGCCCCAGCATTTT. It yields the protein CASSPAPGQFSNQPQHF.